These 21 T cell receptor beta chains share one sample of origin, sequenced in a study of technical replicates of blood from a few donors. Sequenced by immunoSEQ multiplex PCR; TCRdb stores in-frame clones only, minus some. The table lists tens of thousands of clones, roughly 89% of them singletons. Sequenced material: T cells isolated from PBMCs. Receptor source: a human donor in good health.

This clone appeared once. V gene TRBV28 combines with J gene TRBJ2-4, with TRBD2 identical over 8 bases. The V gene end was trimmed by 5 bases and the J gene end by 2 bases; junction bases not matched to a gene: 2. CDR3 length equals 14 residues. Germline loops: CDR1 MDHEN, CDR2 SYDVKM. Here the CDR3 reads CASSRLAPKNIQYF. In DNA form, the CDR3 reads TGTGCCAGCAGTCGACTAGCGCCCAAAAACATTCAGTACTTC.

The chain has TRBV9 and TRBJ1-1; no clear D gene. This CDR3 region has 14 residues. CDR1 and CDR2 from the germline V gene are SGDLS and YYNGEE. V dropped 0 bases and J dropped 4 bases, with 10 bases sitting between them. CDR3 in DNA: TGTGCCAGCAGCGTAGGTTGGTCCGGCACTGAAGCTTTCTTT. Encoded protein: CASSVGWSGTEAFF.

Details on this clone: The same CDR3 can be traced to other DNA sequences in this sample. The CDR3 DNA is TGTGCCAGCAGTCAAACCAGGAACACCGGGGAGCTGTTTTTT. It codes for CASSQTRNTGELFF. The chain has TRBV7-3 and TRBJ2-2; no firm D call. From germline, CDR1 is SGHTA and CDR2 FQGTGA. V was clipped by 6 bases and J by 1 base, with 9 bases between them. The length of the CDR3 is 14 residues.

The gene calls are TRBV12-5 and TRBJ2-3; TRBD1 matches 7 bases. The CDR3 runs 13 residues. Germline CDR1 reads LGHNT; CDR2 reads FRNRAP. Unmatched junction bases numbered 4, after V lost 9 bases and J lost 1 base. The CDR3 coding sequence is TGTGCTAGGGGGACAGTCGGCACAGATACGCAGTATTTT. Its translation: CARGTVGTDTQYF.

This chain uses TRBV29-1 with TRBJ2-1; the match to TRBD2 covers 11 bases. Germline CDR1 and CDR2: SQVTM and ANQGSEA. Trimming took 3 bases from V and 4 from J; bases not matched to a gene: 5. This CDR3 contains 15 residues. CDR3 region: CSVEGGLAEYNEQFF. In nucleotides, the CDR3 is TGCAGCGTTGAGGGGGGACTAGCGGAATACAATGAGCAGTTCTTC.

The J gene is TRBJ1-1, the V gene TRBV7-3; perhaps TRBD1 as D (6 bases). Germline V gene sequence: CDR1 SGHTA, CDR2 FQGTGA. Trimming removed 1 base at V and 1 base at J, with 10 bases between. The CDR3 has 15 residues. The CDR3 loop is CASSLNTGRNTEAFF. CDR3 sequence (DNA): TGTGCCAGCAGCTTAAATACAGGGAGGAACACTGAAGCTTTCTTT. Full variable domain (outside the CDR3, taken from reference TRBV7-3 and TRBJ1-1): GAGVSQTPSNKVTEKGKYVELRCDPISGHTALYWYRQSLGQGPEFLIYFQGTGAADDSGLPNDRFFAVRPEGSVSTLKIQRTERGDSAVYLCASSLNTGRNTEAFFGQGTRLTVV.

This clone was picked up one time. This rearrangement joins TRBV19 to TRBJ1-1; 9 nucleotides align to TRBD1. With 3 bases clipped from V and 4 bases from J, the junction kept 9 bases outside the gene matches. The V gene's germline CDR1 is LNHDA and CDR2 SQIVND (reference sequence). CDR3 length: 16 residues. As DNA, the CDR3 is TGTGCCAGTAGTATCTTCGGGACAGGGAAATCCACTGAAGCTTTCTTT. Its translation is CASSIFGTGKSTEAFF. The variable domain in full, with the rest retrieved from reference TRBV19 and TRBJ1-1, is DGGITQSPKYLFRKEGQNVTLSCEQNLNHDAMYWYRQDPGQGLRLIYYSQIVNDFQKGDIAEGYSVSREKKESFPLTVTSAQKNPTAFYLCASSIFGTGKSTEAFFGQGTRLTVV.

The genes are TRBV2 and TRBJ2-3; D is perhaps TRBD1 (5 bases). The CDR3 covers 14 residues. With 6 bases removed from V and 6 bases from J, the gap between germline ends came to 16 bases. In germline, CDR1 is SNHLY, CDR2 FYNNEI. The CDR3 DNA reads as TGTGCCAGCAGCACATCCCAGGGATTCGATACGCAGTATTTT. Amino acid sequence: CASSTSQGFDTQYF.

This clone was counted a few times. This chain joins TRBV7-9 and TRBJ1-1; no reliable D call. CDR1 and CDR2 from the germline V gene are SEHNR and FQNEAQ (reference sequence). Trimming removed 7 bases at V and 2 bases at J, with 17 bases between. This CDR3 is built from 15 residues. CDR3 DNA: TGTGCCAGCACTACTGTGGACGAGGGTAACACTGAAGCTTTCTTT. Its translation is CASTTVDEGNTEAFF.

The chain carries TRBV14 and TRBJ1-1, with TRBD1 identical over 9 bases. The CDR3 runs 15 residues. The germline gives CDR1 SGHDN, CDR2 FVKESK. Trimming cost V 3 bases and J 5 bases; bases outside gene matches: 7. As DNA, the CDR3 is TGTGCCAGCAGCCATCTTGACAGGGGGAGGACTGAAGCTTTCTTT. Translation gives CASSHLDRGRTEAFF.

V and J are TRBV27 and TRBJ2-4; D gene unclear. V lost 4 bases and J lost 0, with 10 bases in between. The CDR3 consists of 15 residues. Germline V gives CDR1 MNHEY, CDR2 SMNVEV (reference sequence). For the CDR3, the DNA is TGTGCCAGCAGTTCATCGAGTTTAGCCAAAAACATTCAGTACTTC. This translates into CASSSSSLAKNIQYF.

This sequence joins TRBV5-1 and TRBJ2-3; no clear D gene. The CDR3 is 14 residues long. The V gene's germline CDR1 is SGHRS and CDR2 YFSETQ. V was pared by 0 bases and J by 6 bases, with 11 bases between. CDR3 amino acids: CASSLGLDRDTQYF. CDR3 in DNA: TGCGCCAGCAGCTTGGGGCTAGATAGGGATACGCAGTATTTT.

This chain connects TRBV29-1 to TRBJ1-2; the D is unclear. CDR3 size: 13 residues. CDR1 and CDR2 (germline): SQVTM, ANQGSEA. Trimming stripped 4 bases from V and 0 bases from J, with 9 bases between. CDR3 protein: CSVGQAANYGYTF. CDR3 DNA: TGCAGCGTTGGTCAGGCAGCTAACTATGGCTACACCTTC.

The CDR3 sequence: CASRDSRNYGYTF. Written as DNA, the CDR3 is TGTGCCAGCAGAGACAGCCGGAACTATGGCTACACCTTC. The chain links TRBV28 to TRBJ1-2; maybe TRBD1 (5 bases). The CDR3 covers 13 residues. Trimming took off 6 bases at V and 2 bases at J, with 10 bases between the two ends. Germline CDR1 and CDR2: MDHEN and SYDVKM.

The chain carries TRBV9 and TRBJ1-3; no clear D. The CDR3 is 14 residues long. Trimming pared 0 bases from V and 2 bases from J, leaving 6 bases between. Germline V lookup: CDR1 SGDLS, CDR2 YYNGEE. Written as DNA, the CDR3 is TGTGCCAGCAGCGTAGGAGGTCCTGGAAACACCATATATTTT. This translates into CASSVGGPGNTIYF.

J is TRBJ1-1 and V is TRBV9, with D perhaps matching TRBD1 (6 bases). Looked up from germline, CDR1 is SGDLS and CDR2 is YYNGEE. The CDR3 is made up of 14 amino acids. The V end lost 2 bases, the J end lost 5 bases, and 13 bases lay between the germline ends. CDR3 DNA: TGTGCCAGCAGCGTGTCAGGGGAGTGGACTGAAGCTTTCTTT. Its translation is CASSVSGEWTEAFF. Together with reference TRBV9 and TRBJ1-1, the CDR3 gives the full variable domain: DSGVTQTPKHLITATGQRVTLRCSPRSGDLSVYWYQQSLDQGLQFLIQYYNGEERAKGNILERFSAQQFPDLHSELNLSSLELGDSALYFCASSVSGEWTEAFFGQGTRLTVV.

The rearrangement uses TRBV9 and TRBJ2-1; D unresolved. The CDR3 runs 15 residues. Germline V CDR1 and CDR2: SGDLS, YYNGEE. Trimming stripped 3 bases from V and 4 bases from J, with 14 bases between. CDR3 loop: CASSGTGSRYNEQFF. As DNA, the CDR3 is TGTGCCAGCAGCGGCACCGGGTCGAGGTACAATGAGCAGTTCTTC.

The rearrangement uses TRBV5-6 and TRBJ2-3, with D unresolved. Germline lookup yields CDR1 SGHDT and CDR2 YYEEEE. Trimming removed 0 bases from V and 3 bases from J, with 5 bases in between. The CDR3 length is 13 residues. CDR3: CASSLAFTDTQYF. In nucleotides, the CDR3 is TGTGCCAGCAGCTTGGCTTTTACAGATACGCAGTATTTT.

The rearrangement links TRBV19 to TRBJ2-5; 9 positions match TRBD2. J was trimmed by 5 bases and V by 6 bases; bases with no gene match: 10. The CDR3 runs 15 residues. Germline loops: CDR1 LNHDA, CDR2 SQIVND (reference sequence). CDR3 protein: CASRSSGIWGETQYF. As DNA, the CDR3 is TGTGCCAGTAGATCTAGCGGGATATGGGGGGAGACCCAGTACTTC.

This clone was counted only a few times. CDR3 sequence reads: CATSGEPPYVGTEAFF. In DNA, the CDR3 is TGTGCCACCTCGGGGGAACCGCCTTATGTTGGCACTGAAGCTTTCTTT. This rearrangement joins TRBV2 to TRBJ1-1, with D maybe TRBD1 (5 bases). Germline CDR1 is SNHLY and CDR2 is FYNNEI. The CDR3 consists of 16 residues. V lost 10 bases and J 4 bases, leaving 25 bases between the germline ends.

The chain links TRBV6-5 to TRBJ1-2, with a weak D call TRBD1 (5 bases). The CDR3 covers 13 residues. Germline assignment: CDR1 MNHEY and CDR2 SVGAGI. V was pared by 9 bases and J by 4 bases, with 15 bases between. CDR3 coding DNA: TGTGCCAGTGGGGGGGTTCTTGGCTATGGCTACACCTTC. It yields the protein CASGGVLGYGYTF.